The 30 T cell receptor beta chains reported below all come from one sample, sequenced in a study of T cell responses to AZD1222 COVID-19 vaccine. Repertoires were generated with immunoSEQ multiplex PCR, while TCRdb's copy carries only in-frame clones and drops some. The sample contains approximately 110,000 clones, roughly 87% of which appear only once. Source: peripheral blood, taken on day 0 of AZD1222 vaccination. The receptors were gathered from an adult in good health.

The genes are TRBV28 and TRBJ1-1; D is perhaps TRBD1 (5 bases). This CDR3 is built from 14 residues. The V gene's germline CDR1 is MDHEN and CDR2 SYDVKM. Trimming shortened V by 6 bases and J by 10 bases, and 21 bases separated the two germline ends. The CDR3 is CASRAGIPGRGAFF. The CDR3 DNA is TGTGCCAGCAGGGCCGGGATTCCGGGGCGGGGAGCTTTCTTT. The full variable domain, rest sourced from reference TRBV28 and TRBJ1-1, is DVKVTQSSRYLVKRTGEKVFLECVQDMDHENMFWYRQDPGLGLRLIYFSYDVKMKEKGDIPEGYSVSREKKERFSLILESASTNQTSMYLCASRAGIPGRGAFFGQGTRLTVV.

The gene calls are TRBV30 and TRBJ2-7, with unresolved D. The CDR3 is 11 amino acids. Germline values: CDR1 GTSNPN, CDR2 SVGIG (reference sequence). With 1 base removed from V and 5 bases from J, the gap between germline ends came to 6 bases. As DNA, the CDR3 is TGTGCCTGGAGTGGTTTACACGAGCAGTACTTC. It specifies CAWSGLHEQYF.

Regarding this clone: The DNA is omitted, as the CDR3 cannot be located on it reliably, and the CDR3 follows TCRdb's listing. This chain links TRBV12-2 with TRBJ2-5; the D segment call TRBD1 is taken from the table without a DNA check. TRBV12-2 is a pseudogene. Both ends counted, the CDR3 spans 17 residues. CDR3 protein: CASRPGHTYRCPETQYF.

V gene TRBV30 combines with J gene TRBJ2-1; D perhaps matches TRBD1 (5 bases). The V and J ends lost 6 bases and 4 bases respectively, with 7 bases between them. Germline-derived CDR1 and CDR2 are GTSNPN and SVGIG (reference sequence). The CDR3 is 11 residues long. In DNA form, the CDR3 reads TGTGCCTGCAGGGATTACAATGAGCAGTTCTTC. This codes for CACRDYNEQFF.

This chain uses TRBV5-1 with TRBJ1-3; weak D call: TRBD1 (5 bases). Germline values: CDR1 SGHRS, CDR2 YFSETQ. The CDR3 length is 16 residues. V gave up 1 base and J gave up 4 bases, with 15 bases separating them. CDR3: CASSLQAGNTGNTIYF. Written as DNA, the CDR3 is TGCGCCAGCAGCTTGCAGGCAGGGAATACGGGAAACACCATATATTTT.

V is TRBV5-6 and J is TRBJ1-5; D uncertain. The germline V gene has CDR1 SGHDT and CDR2 YYEEEE. The CDR3 has 14 residues. Trimming took off 4 bases at V and 2 bases at J, with 10 bases between the two ends. Here the CDR3 DNA reads TGTGCCAGCAGCAGAGGCTGGGGCAATCAGCCCCAGCATTTT. This encodes CASSRGWGNQPQHF.

As to this clone: One end of the junction fails to match germline, which may point to a read error. The chain joins TRBV25-1 to TRBJ1-2; the D gene is possibly TRBD1 (5 bases). Germline V gene data show CDR1 as MGHDK and CDR2 as SYGVNS. The CDR3 runs 14 residues. CDR3 sequence reads: CASGESQGRYGYTF. In nucleotides, the CDR3 is TGTGCCAGCGGTGAATCCCAGGGACGGTATGGCTACACCTTC.

The rearrangement uses TRBV29-1 and TRBJ2-3; D may be TRBD1 (5 bases). The CDR3 is made up of 13 amino acids. V gave up 4 bases and J gave up 3 bases, with 11 bases separating them. Germline lookup yields CDR1 SQVTM and CDR2 ANQGSEA. The CDR3 here is CSVAGRVTDTQYF. CDR3 sequence (DNA): TGCAGCGTTGCTGGCAGGGTAACAGATACGCAGTATTTT.

Notes on this clone: The junction does not match germline at one end; this may be a read error. CDR3 region: CASGRGDQGSTIYF. Written as DNA, the CDR3 is TGTGCCAGCGGCCGCGGAGATCAAGGAAGCACCATATATTTT. The rearrangement joins TRBV6-6 to TRBJ1-3; no firm D call. There are 14 residues in the CDR3. From germline, CDR1 is MNHNY and CDR2 SVGAGI (reference sequence).

The chain joins TRBV6-6 to TRBJ2-3; the match to TRBD2 covers 10 bases. With 4 bases clipped from V and 7 bases from J, the junction kept 8 bases outside the gene matches. The CDR3 runs 15 residues. Per the germline V gene, CDR1 is MNHNY and CDR2 is SVGAGI (reference sequence). CDR3 protein: CASSSSSGSRYTQYF. CDR3 DNA: TGTGCCAGCAGTTCCTCTAGCGGGAGTAGGTATACGCAGTATTTT.

This clone was found a few times. The chain couples TRBV6-5 to TRBJ2-4; D might be TRBD2 (6 bases). CDR3 length: 15 amino acids. V was shortened by 7 bases and J by 8 bases, with 21 bases between the two germline ends. Looked up from germline, CDR1 is MNHEY and CDR2 is SVGAGI. CDR3 region: CASNSGGTPADIQYF. In nucleotides, the CDR3 is TGTGCCAGCAACTCCGGCGGGACCCCGGCGGACATTCAGTACTTC.

This clone has just one count. CDR3: CASSYFSTHTGELFF. The CDR3, as DNA: TGTGCCAGCAGTTACTTCTCGACGCACACCGGGGAGCTGTTTTTT. The rearrangement joins TRBV6-5 to TRBJ2-2; D gene ambiguous. Trimming took 1 base from V and 3 from J, leaving 9 bases between them. This CDR3 is 15 amino acids long. The germline CDR1 and CDR2 sequences are MNHEY and SVGAGI.

J is TRBJ2-7 and V is TRBV2; TRBD1 is a possible D gene (6 bases). Between the trimmed V and J ends, which lost 6 bases and 0 bases, there was a span of 18 bases. This CDR3 comprises 16 residues. From germline, CDR1 is SNHLY and CDR2 FYNNEI. The CDR3: CASSDPRQESSYEQYF. The CDR3 DNA follows: TGTGCCAGCAGCGACCCCCGACAGGAGAGCTCCTACGAGCAGTACTTC.

The V and J genes are TRBV5-4 and TRBJ2-7; 9 positions agree with TRBD1. Looked up from germline, CDR1 is SGHNT and CDR2 is YYREEE (reference sequence). V dropped 0 bases and J dropped 0; count of bases not matched to a gene: 4. There are 16 residues in the CDR3. The CDR3 DNA follows: TGTGCCAGCAGCTTGGCCGGACAGGGGCGCTCCTACGAGCAGTACTTC. It codes for CASSLAGQGRSYEQYF.

The chain uses TRBV29-1 and TRBJ1-2; 7 bases line up with TRBD1. CDR1 is SQVTM, CDR2 ANQGSEA, per germline. The CDR3 sequence is 14 residues long. The V and J ends lost 0 bases and 7 bases, in that order; junction bases with no gene match: 8. This CDR3 reads CSVEDEEGARGYTF. CDR3 in DNA: TGCAGCGTTGAAGATGAAGAGGGGGCGCGTGGCTACACCTTC.

The rearrangement links TRBV4-2 to TRBJ2-3, with 11 bases lining up with TRBD2. J lost 5 bases, V lost 3 bases, and 4 bases had no gene match. Germline CDR1 reads LGHNA; CDR2 reads YNFKEQ. There are 15 residues in the CDR3. The CDR3 sequence is CASSQVLAGEDTQYF. The DNA for the CDR3 is TGTGCCAGCAGCCAGGTACTAGCGGGGGAAGATACGCAGTATTTT.

This chain joins TRBV29-1 and TRBJ2-1; 11 bases align to TRBD2. This CDR3 has 13 residues. The germline CDR1 and CDR2 sequences are SQVTM and ANQGSEA. V trimming: 5 bases; J trimming: 4 bases; junction bases outside the gene matches: 1. The CDR3 region has the DNA TGCAGCGTTACTAGCGGGGGTTACAATGAGCAGTTCTTC. It encodes CSVTSGGYNEQFF.

This chain links TRBV14 with TRBJ2-5; D not certain. Trimming stripped 4 bases from V and 0 bases from J, with 6 bases between. Germline V gives CDR1 SGHDN, CDR2 FVKESK. The CDR3 length is 13 residues. CDR3 coding DNA: TGTGCCAGCAGCCGTAACTACCAAGAGACCCAGTACTTC. Translation: CASSRNYQETQYF.

This sequence joins TRBV28 and TRBJ1-6; 9 bases are shared with TRBD1. The CDR3 is made up of 15 amino acids. Germline assignment: CDR1 MDHEN and CDR2 SYDVKM. The V and J ends lost 8 bases and 7 bases, in that order; junction bases with no gene match: 9. CDR3: CASLYSGQGNSPLHF. The CDR3 coding sequence is TGTGCCAGCCTCTATTCGGGACAGGGAAATTCACCCCTCCACTTT.

The chain combines TRBV28 with TRBJ2-7; a weak D match, TRBD2 (5 bases). This CDR3 is built from 12 residues. Looked up from germline, CDR1 is MDHEN and CDR2 is SYDVKM. V lost 5 bases and J lost 7, with 12 bases in between. The CDR3 reads CASSRTSIEQYF. The CDR3 nucleotides read TGTGCCAGCAGTAGAACTAGTATAGAGCAGTACTTC.

V gene TRBV5-1 combines with J gene TRBJ1-4; D remains ambiguous. There are 16 residues in the CDR3. V lost 4 bases and J 4 bases, leaving 17 bases between the germline ends. Germline V gene lookup returns CDR1 SGHRS and CDR2 YFSETQ. CDR3 in DNA: TGCGCCAGCAGCCCGTGGCGGCCGGGGTTTAATGAAAAACTGTTTTTT. It encodes CASSPWRPGFNEKLFF.

The chain joins TRBV29-1 to TRBJ1-3; TRBD1 is a possible D gene (5 bases). Trimming stripped 1 base from V and 4 bases from J, with 11 bases between. The V gene's germline CDR1 is SQVTM and CDR2 ANQGSEA. The CDR3 sequence is 14 residues long. This CDR3 reads CSVEGAGAGNTIYF. CDR3 in DNA: TGCAGCGTTGAAGGGGCTGGGGCCGGAAACACCATATATTTT.

Points on this clone: One end of the junction fails to match germline, which may point to a read error. The chain uses TRBV5-5 and TRBJ2-7, with 13 bases matching TRBD2. CDR3 length equals 14 residues. The germline V gene encodes CDR1 SGHKS and CDR2 YYEKEE (reference sequence). CDR3 DNA sequence: TGTGCCAGCAGCTTCCTCGGGACTAGCGGGGACAAGGACTTC. Protein: CASSFLGTSGDKDF.

The sample holds one count of this clone. The chain couples TRBV5-4 to TRBJ2-7, with 11 positions matching TRBD2. The CDR3 has 16 amino acids. Germline CDR1 SGHNT, CDR2 YYREEE (reference sequence). V trimming: 2 bases; J trimming: 3 bases; junction bases outside the gene matches: 7. Here the CDR3 reads CASSFGGGTSGYEQYF. CDR3 bases: TGTGCCAGCAGCTTTGGTGGGGGGACTAGCGGCTACGAGCAGTACTTC. The full variable domain, rest sourced from reference TRBV5-4 and TRBJ2-7, is ETGVTQSPTHLIKTRGQQVTLRCSSQSGHNTVSWYQQALGQGPQFIFQYYREEENGRGNFPPRFSGLQFPNYSSELNVNALELDDSALYLCASSFGGGTSGYEQYFGPGTRLTVT.

This chain uses TRBV9 with TRBJ2-2; D is unresolved. From germline, CDR1 is SGDLS and CDR2 YYNGEE. The CDR3 runs 17 residues. With 2 bases removed from V and 1 base from J, the gap between germline ends came to 15 bases. CDR3 nucleotide sequence: TGTGCCAGCAGCGTGTATTATAATCCGGGGAACACCGGGGAGCTGTTTTTT. This codes for CASSVYYNPGNTGELFF. Full variable domain (remainder filled in from reference TRBV9 and TRBJ2-2): DSGVTQTPKHLITATGQRVTLRCSPRSGDLSVYWYQQSLDQGLQFLIQYYNGEERAKGNILERFSAQQFPDLHSELNLSSLELGDSALYFCASSVYYNPGNTGELFFGEGSRLTVL.

This chain joins TRBV6-5 and TRBJ1-2, with TRBD1 as a possible D gene (5 bases). V lost 6 bases and J 5 bases, leaving 16 bases between the germline ends. This CDR3 has 14 amino acids. CDR1 MNHEY and CDR2 SVGAGI come from the germline V gene. This CDR3 is CASSSAGAGYGYTF. DNA for the CDR3: TGTGCCAGCAGCAGCGCCGGGGCGGGGTATGGCTACACCTTC.

This chain links TRBV7-9 with TRBJ1-1, with TRBD1 matching over 7 bases. After removal of 5 bases from V and 7 bases from J, the junction contained 1 base not matched to a gene. From germline, CDR1 is SEHNR and CDR2 FQNEAQ (reference sequence). CDR3 length: 11 residues. The CDR3 DNA sequence: TGTGCCAGCAGCCAGGGGGATGAAGCTTTCTTT. As protein: CASSQGDEAFF.

V and J are TRBV28 and TRBJ1-2; D uncertain. This CDR3 region has 14 residues. V lost 2 bases, J lost 2 bases, and 9 bases lay in between. Germline V gene lookup returns CDR1 MDHEN and CDR2 SYDVKM. As DNA, the CDR3 is TGTGCCAGCAGTTTAGGCAGAGGAAACTATGGCTACACCTTC. Encoded protein: CASSLGRGNYGYTF.

Written as DNA, the CDR3 is TGTGCCAGCAGTTTACTCAGGAGCTCCTACGAGCAGTACTTC. As protein: CASSLLRSSYEQYF. The chain uses TRBV27 and TRBJ2-7; unclear D gene. The V and J ends lost 2 bases and 0 bases respectively, with 8 bases between them. This CDR3 contains 14 residues. The germline CDR1 and CDR2 sequences are MNHEY and SMNVEV (reference sequence).

This chain joins TRBV7-9 and TRBJ2-1; no clear D. The CDR3 is 11 amino acids. The ends were cut back, 3 bases at V and 6 bases at J, with 3 bases in the middle. CDR1 and CDR2 (germline): SEHNR, FQNEAQ (reference sequence). This CDR3 is CASSFINEQFF. The CDR3 region has the DNA TGTGCCAGCAGCTTCATCAATGAGCAGTTCTTC.